This is a list of T cell receptor beta chains from one sample in a study of blood T cell repertoires in COVID-19. Method: immunoSEQ multiplex PCR; TCRdb's copy keeps in-frame clones and lacks some. Of about 200,000 clones in the sample, 86% were seen once. The sequencing sample was made of peripheral blood. These receptors originate from a woman between 50 and 59 years old with acute or convalescent COVID-19. The CDR3 runs from the conserved cysteine through the conserved F or W. Each record gives: clone size, J gene, V gene, D gene, CDR3 DNA, CDR3 protein. A D gene is named only where the DNA matches it firmly. Rows may omit the clone size; those that give it use once, few, many or a size class.

clone size: .; J gene: TRBJ2-3; V gene: TRBV11-1; D gene: TRBD2; CDR3 DNA: TGTGCCAGCAGCTGGGCTAGCGGGGGGTACCAGGATACGCAGTATTTT; CDR3 protein: CASSWASGGYQDTQYF
clone size: once; J gene: TRBJ1-2; V gene: TRBV18; D gene: TRBD1; CDR3 DNA: TGTGCCAGCTCAGTCGACGCCGGGACAGGAACCAATGGCTACACCTTC; CDR3 protein: CASSVDAGTGTNGYTF
clone size: once; J gene: TRBJ2-3; V gene: TRBV7-2; D gene: .; CDR3 DNA: TGTGCCAGCAGCTTAGCGGGTCAGGGCACAGATACGCAGTATTTT; CDR3 protein: CASSLAGQGTDTQYF
clone size: .; J gene: TRBJ2-3; V gene: TRBV11-2; D gene: .; CDR3 DNA: TGTGCCAGCAGCTCTACGGGGGACTCTAGCACAGATACGCAGTATTTT; CDR3 protein: CASSSTGDSSTDTQYF
clone size: .; J gene: TRBJ2-5; V gene: TRBV7-2; D gene: TRBD2; CDR3 DNA: TGTGCCAGCAGCCCACGTCCCGGGACTAGGTACCAAGAGACCCAGTACTTC; CDR3 protein: CASSPRPGTRYQETQYF
clone size: .; J gene: TRBJ1-5; V gene: TRBV6-5; D gene: .; CDR3 DNA: TGTGCCAGCAGTTTACATAGCAATCAGCCCCAGCATTTT; CDR3 protein: CASSLHSNQPQHF
clone size: .; J gene: TRBJ2-3; V gene: TRBV11-3; D gene: TRBD1; CDR3 DNA: TGTGCCAGCACCATCTGGGGGACAGCTGCAGATACGCAGTATTTT; CDR3 protein: CASTIWGTAADTQYF
clone size: few; J gene: TRBJ1-1; V gene: TRBV3-1/TRBV3-2; D gene: .; CDR3 DNA: TGTGCCAGCAGCCCGGCAGGGTCGAGAGAGACTGAAGCTTTCTTT; CDR3 protein: CASSPAGSRETEAFF
clone size: .; J gene: TRBJ2-7; V gene: TRBV24-1; D gene: .; CDR3 DNA: TGTGCCACCAGTGATTCGGGAAGGGAGTACGAGCAGTACTTC; CDR3 protein: CATSDSGREYEQYF
clone size: .; J gene: TRBJ2-1; V gene: TRBV7-3; D gene: TRBD2; CDR3 DNA: TGTGCCAGCAGCAGGGGACTAGCGGGTGCTGAGCAGTTCTTC; CDR3 protein: CASSRGLAGAEQFF
clone size: .; J gene: TRBJ1-1; V gene: TRBV6-2/TRBV6-3; D gene: .; CDR3 DNA: TGTGCCAGCAGTTACCCTCCCTTTTCAACCGTGGGGGGGAACACTGAAGCTTTCTTT; CDR3 protein: CASSYPPFSTVGGNTEAFF
clone size: .; J gene: TRBJ2-1; V gene: TRBV5-1; D gene: TRBD2; CDR3 DNA: TGCGCCAGCAGCCCGGGAGGGCCCAACAATGAGCAGTTCTTC; CDR3 protein: CASSPGGPNNEQFF
clone size: .; J gene: TRBJ2-7; V gene: TRBV15; D gene: TRBD1; CDR3 DNA: TGTGCCACCAGCTTCCGGGACAGGGGGCTCGAGCAGTACTTC; CDR3 protein: CATSFRDRGLEQYF
clone size: few; J gene: TRBJ2-2; V gene: TRBV4-3; D gene: .; CDR3 DNA: TGCGCCAGCAGCCAAGAAGGGACAATCACCGGGGAGCTGTTTTTT; CDR3 protein: CASSQEGTITGELFF
clone size: few; J gene: TRBJ2-3; V gene: TRBV9; D gene: .; CDR3 DNA: TGTGCCAGCTCTCTCCAGGGGAGGGTAGGCACAGATACGCAGTATTTT; CDR3 protein: CASSLQGRVGTDTQYF
clone size: .; J gene: TRBJ1-1; V gene: TRBV5-1; D gene: .; CDR3 DNA: TGCGCCAGCAGCTTACCTAGCACTGAAGCTTTCTTT; CDR3 protein: CASSLPSTEAFF
clone size: .; J gene: TRBJ1-1; V gene: TRBV7-3; D gene: TRBD1; CDR3 DNA: TGTGCCAGCAGCCGACAGGGGGGCACTGAAGCTTTCTTT; CDR3 protein: CASSRQGGTEAFF
clone size: once; J gene: TRBJ2-7; V gene: TRBV18; D gene: .; CDR3 DNA: TGTGCCAGCTCGCTTAGCGGCGGACCCCGCTACGAGCAGTACTTC; CDR3 protein: CASSLSGGPRYEQYF
clone size: .; J gene: TRBJ2-1; V gene: TRBV18; D gene: .; CDR3 DNA: TGTGCCAGCTCACCACCTCAAGGGGGAGGGGAGCAGTTCTTC; CDR3 protein: CASSPPQGGGEQFF
clone size: .; J gene: TRBJ1-2; V gene: TRBV7-2; D gene: TRBD1; CDR3 DNA: TGTGCCAGCAGCGCTGGGACAGGGGGCTATGGCTACACCTTC; CDR3 protein: CASSAGTGGYGYTF
clone size: .; J gene: TRBJ1-2; V gene: TRBV2; D gene: TRBD1; CDR3 DNA: TGTGCCAGCAGGAGGGGGACAGGGGTTGGCTACACCTTC; CDR3 protein: CASRRGTGVGYTF
clone size: .; J gene: TRBJ2-5; V gene: TRBV9; D gene: TRBD2; CDR3 DNA: TGTGCCAGCAGCGCCGGGCTTACTAGCGGGAGGCGAGAGACCCAGTACTTC; CDR3 protein: CASSAGLTSGRRETQYF
clone size: .; J gene: TRBJ2-7; V gene: TRBV18; D gene: TRBD2; CDR3 DNA: TGTGCCAGCTCACCGGTACCGGGACTAGGGAGCCACGAGCAGTACTTC; CDR3 protein: CASSPVPGLGSHEQYF
clone size: .; J gene: TRBJ1-4; V gene: TRBV16; D gene: .; CDR3 DNA: TGTGCCAGCAGCCGTTCGAGAGGGGAAAAACTGTTTTTT; CDR3 protein: CASSRSRGEKLFF
clone size: .; J gene: TRBJ2-3; V gene: TRBV13; D gene: .; CDR3 DNA: TGTGCCAGCAGCTTATCTGTAGAGCAGTATTTT; CDR3 protein: CASSLSVEQYF
clone size: few; J gene: TRBJ1-5; V gene: TRBV12-5; D gene: .; CDR3 DNA: TGTGCTAGTGGCCTCGAGGGGGGGCAGCCCCAGCATTTT; CDR3 protein: CASGLEGGQPQHF
clone size: .; J gene: TRBJ2-7; V gene: TRBV5-1; D gene: .; CDR3 DNA: TGCGCCAGCAGGGAGGCGGGGGCTAGCTCCTACGAGCAGTACTTC; CDR3 protein: CASREAGASSYEQYF
clone size: .; J gene: TRBJ2-1; V gene: TRBV24-1; D gene: TRBD1; CDR3 DNA: TGTGCCACCCTTACAGACAGGGGTCCCTTCAATGAGCAGTTCTTC; CDR3 protein: CATLTDRGPFNEQFF
clone size: .; J gene: TRBJ2-5; V gene: TRBV19; D gene: TRBD2; CDR3 DNA: TGTGCCAGTAGTAGCGGGAGAGAGACCCAGTACTTC; CDR3 protein: CASSSGRETQYF
clone size: .; J gene: TRBJ1-2; V gene: TRBV19; D gene: .; CDR3 DNA: TGTGCCAGTAGTCTAAGGCCGGACGGTGCTGGAGGAAACTATGGCTACACCTTC; CDR3 protein: CASSLRPDGAGGNYGYTF
clone size: .; J gene: TRBJ1-2; V gene: TRBV6-5; D gene: .; CDR3 DNA: TGTGCCAGCACCCCAGGGGAGACTAACTATGGCTACACCTTC; CDR3 protein: CASTPGETNYGYTF
clone size: .; J gene: TRBJ2-3; V gene: TRBV4-2; D gene: .; CDR3 DNA: TGTGCCAGCAGCCAAGAAGGCGGGGGCCCCTTGGGCACAGATACGCAGTATTTT; CDR3 protein: CASSQEGGGPLGTDTQYF
clone size: .; J gene: TRBJ2-3; V gene: TRBV5-6; D gene: .; CDR3 DNA: TGTGCCAGCATCCTTGAAGGAGTCACAGATACGCAGTATTTT; CDR3 protein: CASILEGVTDTQYF
clone size: .; J gene: TRBJ2-7; V gene: TRBV11-2; D gene: .; CDR3 DNA: TGTGCCAGCAGCCTCCTGAGGGGGGGCTCCTACGAGCAGTACTTC; CDR3 protein: CASSLLRGGSYEQYF
clone size: once; J gene: TRBJ2-1; V gene: TRBV4-1; D gene: .; CDR3 DNA: TGCGCCAGCAGCCAAATCGGACTTAATGAGCAGTTCTTC; CDR3 protein: CASSQIGLNEQFF
clone size: .; J gene: TRBJ1-1; V gene: TRBV5-1; D gene: TRBD1; CDR3 DNA: TGCGCCAGCAGCTACGACAGGGAGCGTGAAGCTTTCTTT; CDR3 protein: CASSYDREREAFF
clone size: once; J gene: TRBJ2-1; V gene: TRBV10-2; D gene: .; CDR3 DNA: TGCGCCAGCAGTGATCCCCAGGGAGGCAATGAGCAGTTCTTC; CDR3 protein: CASSDPQGGNEQFF
clone size: .; J gene: TRBJ1-4; V gene: TRBV25-1; D gene: TRBD1; CDR3 DNA: TGTGCCAGCCGGACAGGGGACACAACAGGAACTAATGAAAAACTGTTTTTT; CDR3 protein: CASRTGDTTGTNEKLFF
clone size: .; J gene: TRBJ1-2; V gene: TRBV25-1; D gene: .; CDR3 DNA: TGTGCCAGCACCCCCCGGGGGGCTAACTATGGCTACACCTTC; CDR3 protein: CASTPRGANYGYTF
clone size: .; J gene: TRBJ2-1; V gene: TRBV2; D gene: TRBD1; CDR3 DNA: TGTGCCAGCAGCGACAGGGGGACGATCTACAATGAGCAGTTCTTC; CDR3 protein: CASSDRGTIYNEQFF
clone size: .; J gene: TRBJ2-7; V gene: TRBV6-4; D gene: .; CDR3 DNA: TGTGCCAGCAGTGAGCCCACGACACGCCGTATAGACGAGCAGTACTTC; CDR3 protein: CASSEPTTRRIDEQYF
clone size: .; J gene: TRBJ2-1; V gene: TRBV5-4; D gene: TRBD2; CDR3 DNA: TGTGCCAGCAGTTTGGGGACTAGCGGGAGTGAGGTTGAGCAGTTCTTC; CDR3 protein: CASSLGTSGSEVEQFF
clone size: .; J gene: TRBJ2-7; V gene: TRBV4-2; D gene: TRBD2; CDR3 DNA: TGTGCCAGCAGCCAAGATCTACTAGCGGGGGGGGACGCCTACGAGCAGTACTTC; CDR3 protein: CASSQDLLAGGDAYEQYF
clone size: .; J gene: TRBJ2-1; V gene: TRBV30; D gene: .; CDR3 DNA: TGTGCCTGGAGCGTAGGTACAGTTGAGCAGTTCTTC; CDR3 protein: CAWSVGTVEQFF
clone size: .; J gene: TRBJ1-5; V gene: TRBV6-5; D gene: .; CDR3 DNA: TGTGCCAGCAGTTACTCGAAGCCGAGGGGCAATCAGCCCCAGCATTTT; CDR3 protein: CASSYSKPRGNQPQHF
clone size: few; J gene: TRBJ1-1; V gene: TRBV5-1; D gene: TRBD1; CDR3 DNA: TGCGCCAGCAGATTGCGGAATCTAGTGGGACAGGGAAACACTGAAGCTTTCTTT; CDR3 protein: CASRLRNLVGQGNTEAFF
clone size: .; J gene: TRBJ1-4; V gene: TRBV2; D gene: TRBD1; CDR3 DNA: TGTGCCAGCGGGTTCCAGACAGGGCCTAATGAAAAACTGTTTTTT; CDR3 protein: CASGFQTGPNEKLFF
clone size: .; J gene: TRBJ2-5; V gene: TRBV5-6; D gene: TRBD2; CDR3 DNA: TGTGCCAGCAGCTTGGAGCTAGCGGGGGGCCTCCAAGAGACCCAGTACTTC; CDR3 protein: CASSLELAGGLQETQYF
clone size: once; J gene: TRBJ2-7; V gene: TRBV5-6; D gene: .; CDR3 DNA: TGTGCCAGCAGTCGGGGGGCCCGGACCTACGAGCAGTACTTC; CDR3 protein: CASSRGARTYEQYF
clone size: .; J gene: TRBJ2-1; V gene: TRBV15; D gene: TRBD2; CDR3 DNA: TGTGCCACCAGCACAAGACAGGGATCCAGACTAGCGGGGGGCAATGAGCAGTTCTTC; CDR3 protein: CATSTRQGSRLAGGNEQFF
clone size: once; J gene: TRBJ1-2; V gene: TRBV10-2; D gene: .; CDR3 DNA: TGCGCCAGCAGTGGGACATGGGAAAACTATGGCTACACCTTC; CDR3 protein: CASSGTWENYGYTF
clone size: .; J gene: TRBJ2-1; V gene: TRBV9; D gene: .; CDR3 DNA: TGTGCCAGCAGCGGAAGAGAATCGAAGCAGTTCTTC; CDR3 protein: CASSGRESKQFF
clone size: once; J gene: TRBJ2-1; V gene: TRBV3-1/TRBV3-2; D gene: .; CDR3 DNA: TGTGCCAGCAGCCAAATAGGGGCAGATGAGCAGTTCTTC; CDR3 protein: CASSQIGADEQFF